Described below is a single TCR beta chain sequence and its context. The antigen remains undetermined. The data were obtained in a study of T-cell memory formation after mild COVID-19. General study points: Clones that contracted clustered mainly in CM and EM if CD4+ and in EMRA if CD8+.

TCRdb itself ran the 5' RACE reads through MiXCR, one entry per CDR3 protein. There are hundreds of thousands of distinct CDR3 sequences in the sample; about a fifth occur only once, and around 13% lies in the top ten. The CDR3 is 14 residues long. Germline lookup yields CDR1 SGHTA and CDR2 FQGTGA. V was shortened by 1 base and J by 3 bases, with 9 bases between the two germline ends. The sequencing sample was made of PBMCs or a T cell subset sorted from them (not recorded which). This clonotype originated in an adult woman who had mild COVID-19 (a few samples of this study predate the infection). Cell type and time point are not known. The rearrangement joins TRBV7-3 to TRBJ2-5, with a tentative D call TRBD1 (6 bases). DNA of the CDR3: TGTGCCAGCAGCTTAATTGCAGGGGAAGAGACCCAGTACTTC. Translated: CASSLIAGEETQYF.